The 21 T cell receptor beta chains below were found in one sample sequenced in a study of cytomegalovirus exposure and HLA in healthy donors. Repertoires were generated with immunoSEQ multiplex PCR, while TCRdb's copy carries only in-frame clones and drops some. The profile shows about 160,000 clones, about 86% of them singletons. The specimen was PBMCs. These TCRs come from a woman under 30 in good health and CMV-seronegative.

A remark on this clone: Other DNA sequences of this sample code for an identical CDR3. The chain has TRBV5-1 and TRBJ2-7; D is unresolved. The length of the CDR3 is 11 residues. Trimming shortened V by 3 bases and J by 2 bases, and 3 bases separated the two germline ends. Germline values: CDR1 SGHRS, CDR2 YFSETQ. The CDR3: CASSSAYEQYF. The CDR3 nucleotides are TGCGCCAGCAGCTCTGCCTACGAGCAGTACTTC.

J is TRBJ1-2 and V is TRBV10-3; unclear D gene. V was clipped by 4 bases and J by 4 bases, with 7 bases between them. Germline V gene lookup returns CDR1 ENHRY and CDR2 SYGVKD. This CDR3 is built from 12 residues. CDR3 nucleotides: TGTGCCATCAGTGCAGATCTCTATGGCTACACCTTC. Translation gives CAISADLYGYTF.

The chain recombines TRBV5-1 with TRBJ2-4; weak D call: TRBD1 (6 bases). Trimming left V 7 bases short and J 5 bases short, with 13 bases between. CDR3 size: 13 residues. From germline, CDR1 is SGHRS and CDR2 YFSETQ. The CDR3 coding sequence is TGCGCCAGCCATCGGTCAGGGGAAAACATTCAGTACTTC. Residues: CASHRSGENIQYF.

The chain joins TRBV2 to TRBJ1-2; TRBD1 might be the D (5 bases). V was trimmed by 6 bases and J by 7 bases, leaving 18 bases between them. Per germline, CDR1 SNHLY and CDR2 FYNNEI. The CDR3 consists of 14 residues. Here the CDR3 DNA reads TGTGCCAGCAGCCAGGGTCCTATAGAGAGTGGCTACACCTTC. This sequence encodes CASSQGPIESGYTF.

The V call is TRBV4-3, the J call TRBJ2-7, with 9 bases fitting TRBD1. The CDR3 is 19 amino acids. CDR1 and CDR2 (germline): LGHNA, YSLEER. The V gene end was trimmed by 0 bases and the J gene end by 4 bases; junction bases not matched to a gene: 16. The CDR3 loop reads CASSQEWGQGGLSMYEQYF. CDR3 bases: TGCGCCAGCAGCCAAGAATGGGGACAGGGAGGCCTTTCCATGTACGAGCAGTACTTC.

V gene TRBV9 combines with J gene TRBJ2-7; D possibly corresponds to TRBD2 (6 bases). The CDR3 is made up of 13 amino acids. The germline V gene encodes CDR1 SGDLS and CDR2 YYNGEE. The V end lost 2 bases, the J end lost 6 bases, and 12 bases lay between the germline ends. CDR3 in amino acids: CASSVFGSGEQYF. As DNA, the CDR3 is TGTGCCAGCAGCGTTTTCGGGAGCGGCGAGCAGTACTTC. Variable domain in full (rest from reference TRBV9 and TRBJ2-7): DSGVTQTPKHLITATGQRVTLRCSPRSGDLSVYWYQQSLDQGLQFLIQYYNGEERAKGNILERFSAQQFPDLHSELNLSSLELGDSALYFCASSVFGSGEQYFGPGTRLTVT.

This rearrangement joins TRBV29-1 to TRBJ2-1; 10 bases agree with TRBD1. The germline V gene encodes CDR1 SQVTM and CDR2 ANQGSEA. The CDR3 totals 14 residues. The J segment lost 7 bases and the V segment lost 6 bases, leaving 9 bases of the junction unmatched. The CDR3 loop reads CSVDKGQGSNEQFF. The CDR3 coding sequence is TGCAGCGTCGACAAGGGACAGGGGTCGAATGAGCAGTTCTTC.

The chain combines TRBV7-9 with TRBJ1-4, with 8 bases that match TRBD1. CDR1 SEHNR and CDR2 FQNEAQ come from the germline V gene (reference sequence). The ends lost 2 bases at V and 0 bases at J; junction bases unmatched: 5. There are 17 residues in the CDR3. CDR3 nucleotide sequence: TGTGCCAGCAGCTTACCCGGGACAGGATCAACTAATGAAAAACTGTTTTTT. This translates into CASSLPGTGSTNEKLFF.

The rearrangement joins TRBV5-1 to TRBJ1-2, with 7 nucleotides matching TRBD1. Germline lookup yields CDR1 SGHRS and CDR2 YFSETQ. This CDR3 has 15 amino acids. Trimming removed 0 bases from V and 6 bases from J; junction bases left unmatched: 8. The DNA for the CDR3 is TGCGCCAGCAGCTTGGTGTATAGGGGGCCGCATGGCTACACCTTC. This codes for CASSLVYRGPHGYTF.

V is TRBV5-4 and J is TRBJ2-3; 7 nucleotides align to TRBD2. This CDR3 has 16 amino acids. The germline gives CDR1 SGHNT, CDR2 YYREEE (reference sequence). The trim removed 4 bases at V and 3 bases at J, leaving 11 bases unmatched. This CDR3 reads CASSHGEGSLTDTQYF. CDR3 coding DNA: TGTGCCAGCAGCCACGGGGAGGGATCCTTAACAGATACGCAGTATTTT.

The J gene is TRBJ2-3, the V gene TRBV18; 9 bases are shared with TRBD1. There are 13 residues in the CDR3. Trimming removed 8 bases from V and 3 bases from J; junction bases left unmatched: 3. Germline lookup yields CDR1 KGHSH and CDR2 LQKENI. The CDR3 sequence: CASTGGETDTQYF. For the CDR3, the DNA is TGTGCCAGCACAGGGGGCGAAACAGATACGCAGTATTTT.

The V gene is TRBV7-9, the J gene TRBJ2-7, with TRBD1 identical over 11 bases. CDR1 SEHNR and CDR2 FQNEAQ come from the germline V gene (reference sequence). V lost 3 bases to trimming and J lost 7 bases; unmatched junction nucleotides: 11. This CDR3 is 16 amino acids long. CDR3 sequence reads: CASSFNRDRGTEEQYF. The CDR3 nucleotides read TGTGCCAGCAGCTTCAACCGGGACAGGGGGACGGAGGAGCAGTACTTC.

CDR3 DNA: TGCGCCAGCAGCCAAACGGGACAGACAGTGGACGAGCAGTACTTC. It yields the protein CASSQTGQTVDEQYF. The chain employs TRBV4-1 and TRBJ2-7; 7 bases align to TRBD1. With V trimmed by 2 bases and J by 5 bases, 9 bases remained unmatched. This CDR3 is built from 15 residues. From germline, CDR1 is MGHRA and CDR2 YSYEKL.

This clone was seen only a few times. The rearrangement joins TRBV30 to TRBJ1-6, with D hard to call. Germline-derived CDR1 and CDR2 are GTSNPN and SVGIG (reference sequence). The CDR3 spans 12 residues. The V end lost 3 bases, the J end lost 10 bases, and 10 bases lay between the germline ends. This CDR3 is CAWRGDESPLHF. CDR3 nucleotides: TGTGCCTGGAGAGGAGACGAGTCACCCCTCCACTTT.

The chain uses TRBV5-6 and TRBJ1-1, with unresolved D. Germline CDR1 and CDR2: SGHDT and YYEEEE. The V and J ends lost 0 bases and 0 bases respectively, with 9 bases between them. The CDR3 totals 15 residues. The CDR3 loop reads CASSLDPGMNTEAFF. The CDR3 region has the DNA TGTGCCAGCAGCTTGGATCCGGGGATGAACACTGAAGCTTTCTTT.

The V call is TRBV7-9, the J call TRBJ2-3; possibly TRBD2 for D (7 bases). Trimming took 5 bases from V and 2 from J, leaving 26 bases between them. Germline-derived CDR1 and CDR2 are SEHNR and FQNEAQ (reference sequence). The CDR3 consists of 19 residues. This CDR3 is CASSAQGRRAGVFTDTQYF. The CDR3 DNA reads as TGTGCCAGCAGCGCCCAGGGGAGACGGGCGGGGGTCTTCACAGATACGCAGTATTTT.

This clone appeared a single time. The chain carries TRBV10-2 and TRBJ2-2; TRBD2 matches 8 bases. This CDR3 has 15 residues. The germline CDR1 and CDR2 sequences are WSHSY and SAAADI. The V gene end was trimmed by 4 bases and the J gene end by 2 bases; junction bases not matched to a gene: 3. The CDR3 is CASSAGGANTGELFF. CDR3 coding DNA: TGCGCCAGCAGTGCGGGGGGGGCAAACACCGGGGAGCTGTTTTTT.

This clone was recorded once. The V and J genes are TRBV29-1 and TRBJ1-5; possibly TRBD1 for D (5 bases). Deletions cut 5 bases from V and 4 bases from J, with 12 bases between. In germline, CDR1 is SQVTM, CDR2 ANQGSEA. This CDR3 region has 13 residues. As DNA, the CDR3 is TGCAGCGTTCAGGCCGGGGGAAATCAGCCCCAGCATTTT. It encodes CSVQAGGNQPQHF.

The CDR3 reads CASSRTGGTDTQYF. DNA for the CDR3: TGCGCCAGCAGCCGGACAGGGGGCACAGATACGCAGTATTTT. V is TRBV5-1 and J is TRBJ2-3, with 9 nucleotides matching TRBD1. CDR3 length: 14 residues. Germline V gene lookup returns CDR1 SGHRS and CDR2 YFSETQ. After removal of 4 bases from V and 1 base from J, the junction contained 1 base not matched to a gene.

In DNA form, the CDR3 reads TGTGCCACCACCTCACAGGGGGGTTTTAACACTGAAGCTTTCTTT. Its protein is CATTSQGGFNTEAFF. The V and J genes are TRBV15 and TRBJ1-1; 8 nucleotides align to TRBD1. The CDR3 extends over 15 amino acids. Germline-derived CDR1 and CDR2 are LNHNV and YYDKDF (reference sequence). After removal of 7 bases from V and 2 bases from J, the junction contained 9 bases not matched to a gene.

The gene calls are TRBV2 and TRBJ1-5; D not resolved. Trimming removed 4 bases from V and 4 bases from J, with 11 bases in between. The germline CDR1 and CDR2 sequences are SNHLY and FYNNEI. The CDR3 runs 14 residues. The CDR3 region has the DNA TGTGCCAGCAGTGCTTTCAGTAAAAATCAGCCCCAGCATTTT. As protein: CASSAFSKNQPQHF. Looking up the rest from reference TRBV2 and TRBJ1-5 gives the full variable domain: EPEVTQTPSHQVTQMGQEVILRCVPISNHLYFYWYRQILGQKVEFLVSFYNNEISEKSEIFDDQFSVERPDGSNFTLKIRSTKLEDSAMYFCASSAFSKNQPQHFGDGTRLSIL.